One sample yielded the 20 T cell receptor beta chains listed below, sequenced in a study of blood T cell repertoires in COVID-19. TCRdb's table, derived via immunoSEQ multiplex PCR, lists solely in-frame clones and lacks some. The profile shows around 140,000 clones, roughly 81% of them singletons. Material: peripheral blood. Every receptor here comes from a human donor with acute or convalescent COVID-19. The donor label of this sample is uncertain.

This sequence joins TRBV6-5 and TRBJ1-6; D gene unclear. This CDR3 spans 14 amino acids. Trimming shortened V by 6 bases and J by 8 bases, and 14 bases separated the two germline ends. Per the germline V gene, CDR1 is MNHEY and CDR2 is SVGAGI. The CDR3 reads CASSSGLIDSPLHF. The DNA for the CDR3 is TGTGCCAGCAGCTCCGGACTGATTGATTCACCCCTCCACTTT.

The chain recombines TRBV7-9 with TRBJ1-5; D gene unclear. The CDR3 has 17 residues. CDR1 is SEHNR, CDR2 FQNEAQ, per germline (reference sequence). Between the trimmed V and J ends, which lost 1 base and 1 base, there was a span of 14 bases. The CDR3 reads CASSLDHGEGSNQPQHF. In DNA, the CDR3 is TGTGCCAGCAGCTTAGATCATGGGGAGGGCAGCAATCAGCCCCAGCATTTT.

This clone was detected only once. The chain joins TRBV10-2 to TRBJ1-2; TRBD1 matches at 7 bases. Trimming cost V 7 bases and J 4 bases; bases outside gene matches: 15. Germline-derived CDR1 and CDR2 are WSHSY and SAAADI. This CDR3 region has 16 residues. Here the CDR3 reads CASTPKEGARGYGYTF. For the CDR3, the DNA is TGCGCCAGCACCCCCAAGGAGGGGGCGCGAGGCTATGGCTACACCTTC.

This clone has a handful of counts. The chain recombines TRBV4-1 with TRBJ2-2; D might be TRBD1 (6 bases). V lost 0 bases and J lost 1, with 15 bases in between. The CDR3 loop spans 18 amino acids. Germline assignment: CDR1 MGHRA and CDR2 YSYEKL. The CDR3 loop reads CASSQDTGRRWNTGELFF. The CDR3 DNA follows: TGCGCCAGCAGCCAAGATACAGGGAGACGATGGAACACCGGGGAGCTGTTTTTT.

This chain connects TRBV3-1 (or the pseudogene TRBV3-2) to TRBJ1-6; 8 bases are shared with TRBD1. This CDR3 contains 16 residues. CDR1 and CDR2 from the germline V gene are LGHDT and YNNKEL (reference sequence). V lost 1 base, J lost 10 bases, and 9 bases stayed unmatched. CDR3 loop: CASSQGLDRAGSPLHF. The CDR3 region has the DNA TGTGCCAGCAGCCAAGGCCTGGACAGGGCAGGGTCACCCCTCCACTTT.

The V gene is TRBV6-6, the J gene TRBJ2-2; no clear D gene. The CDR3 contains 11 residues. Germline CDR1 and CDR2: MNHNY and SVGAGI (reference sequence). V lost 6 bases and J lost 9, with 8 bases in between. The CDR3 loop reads CASSPSRELFF. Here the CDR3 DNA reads TGTGCCAGCAGCCCCAGTCGGGAGCTGTTTTTT.

The CDR3: CAISVGQPQHF. The CDR3 DNA sequence: TGTGCCATCAGTGTCGGTCAGCCCCAGCATTTT. The chain employs TRBV10-3 and TRBJ1-5; no reliable D call. V dropped 4 bases and J dropped 6 bases, with 4 bases sitting between them. Germline lookup yields CDR1 ENHRY and CDR2 SYGVKD. This CDR3 is built from 11 residues.

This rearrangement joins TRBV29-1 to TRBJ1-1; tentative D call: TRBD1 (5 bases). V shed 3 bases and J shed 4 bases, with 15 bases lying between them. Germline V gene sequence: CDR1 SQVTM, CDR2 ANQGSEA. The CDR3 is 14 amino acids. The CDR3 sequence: CSVDYWDSPTEAFF. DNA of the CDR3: TGCAGCGTTGACTATTGGGACTCACCCACTGAAGCTTTCTTT.

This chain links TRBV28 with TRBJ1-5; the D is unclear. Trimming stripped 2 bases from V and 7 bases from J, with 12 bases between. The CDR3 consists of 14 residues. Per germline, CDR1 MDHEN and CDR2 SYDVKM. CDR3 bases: TGTGCCAGCAGTTTAGGAGGGCTCGAACAGCCCCAGCATTTT. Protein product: CASSLGGLEQPQHF.

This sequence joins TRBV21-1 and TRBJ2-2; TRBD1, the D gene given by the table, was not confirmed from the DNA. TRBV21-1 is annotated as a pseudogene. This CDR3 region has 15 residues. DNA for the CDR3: TGTGCCAGCAGCAAATGTCAGAACAACACCGGGGAGCTGTTTTTT. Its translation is CASSKCQNNTGELFF.

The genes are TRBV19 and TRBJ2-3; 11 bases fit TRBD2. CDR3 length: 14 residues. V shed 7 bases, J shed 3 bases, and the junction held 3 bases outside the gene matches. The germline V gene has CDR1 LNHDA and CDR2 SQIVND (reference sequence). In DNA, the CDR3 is TGTGCCAGTACCCCTAGCGGGGGGACAGATACGCAGTATTTT. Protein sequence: CASTPSGGTDTQYF.

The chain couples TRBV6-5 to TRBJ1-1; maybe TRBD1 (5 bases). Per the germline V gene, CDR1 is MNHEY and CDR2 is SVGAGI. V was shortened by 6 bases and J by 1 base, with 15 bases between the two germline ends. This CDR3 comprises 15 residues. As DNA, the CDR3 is TGTGCCAGCAGGGCCCTCCGACAGACGAACACTGAAGCTTTCTTT. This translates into CASRALRQTNTEAFF.

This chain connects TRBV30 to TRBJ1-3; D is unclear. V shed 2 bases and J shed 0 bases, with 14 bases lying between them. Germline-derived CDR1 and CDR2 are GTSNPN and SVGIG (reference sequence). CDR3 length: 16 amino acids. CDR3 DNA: TGTGCCTGGAGTTTTTCATTCGGTGCCTCTGGAAACACCATATATTTT. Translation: CAWSFSFGASGNTIYF.

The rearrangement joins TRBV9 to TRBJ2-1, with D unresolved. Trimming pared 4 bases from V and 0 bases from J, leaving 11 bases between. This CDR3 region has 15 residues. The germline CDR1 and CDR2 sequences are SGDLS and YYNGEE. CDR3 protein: CASSPRLDSYNEQFF. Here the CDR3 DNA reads TGTGCCAGCAGCCCGAGGCTCGACTCCTACAATGAGCAGTTCTTC.

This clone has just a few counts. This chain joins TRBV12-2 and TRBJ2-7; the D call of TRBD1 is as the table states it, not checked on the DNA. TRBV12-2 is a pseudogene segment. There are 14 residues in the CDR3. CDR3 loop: CASRSTGLTYEQYF. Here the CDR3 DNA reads TGTGCAAGTCGCTCGACAGGATTAACCTACGAGCAGTACTTC.

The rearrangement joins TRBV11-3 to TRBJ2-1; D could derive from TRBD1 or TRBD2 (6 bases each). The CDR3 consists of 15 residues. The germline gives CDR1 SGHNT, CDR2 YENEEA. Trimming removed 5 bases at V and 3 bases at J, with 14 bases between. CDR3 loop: CASSLGGTLYNEQFF. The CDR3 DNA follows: TGTGCCAGCAGCCTAGGGGGGACTCTCTACAATGAGCAGTTCTTC.

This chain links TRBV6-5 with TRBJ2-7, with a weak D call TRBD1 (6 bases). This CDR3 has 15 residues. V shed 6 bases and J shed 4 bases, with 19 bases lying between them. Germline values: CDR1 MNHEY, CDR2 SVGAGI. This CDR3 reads CASRQSRDKAYEQYF. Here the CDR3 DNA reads TGTGCCAGCAGACAATCTCGGGACAAGGCTTACGAGCAGTACTTC.

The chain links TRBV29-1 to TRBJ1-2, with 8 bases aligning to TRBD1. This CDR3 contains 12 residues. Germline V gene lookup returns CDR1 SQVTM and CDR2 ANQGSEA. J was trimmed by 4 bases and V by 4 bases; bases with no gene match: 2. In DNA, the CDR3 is TGCAGCGTTGTCGACAGGGGCTATGGCTACACCTTC. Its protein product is CSVVDRGYGYTF.

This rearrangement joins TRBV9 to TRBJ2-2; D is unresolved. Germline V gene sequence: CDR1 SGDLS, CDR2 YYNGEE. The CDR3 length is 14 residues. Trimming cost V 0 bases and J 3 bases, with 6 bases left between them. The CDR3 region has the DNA TGTGCCAGCAGCGTAGGTGGCTACACCGGGGAGCTGTTTTTT. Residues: CASSVGGYTGELFF. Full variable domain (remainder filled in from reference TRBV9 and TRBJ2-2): DSGVTQTPKHLITATGQRVTLRCSPRSGDLSVYWYQQSLDQGLQFLIQYYNGEERAKGNILERFSAQQFPDLHSELNLSSLELGDSALYFCASSVGGYTGELFFGEGSRLTVL.

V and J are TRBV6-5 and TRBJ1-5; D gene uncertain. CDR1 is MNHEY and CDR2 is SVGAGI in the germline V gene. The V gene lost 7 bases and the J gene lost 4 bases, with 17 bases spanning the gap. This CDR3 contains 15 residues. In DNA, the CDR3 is TGTGCCAGCAAAATGGGAGGAGAACCTAATCAGCCCCAGCATTTT. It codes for CASKMGGEPNQPQHF.